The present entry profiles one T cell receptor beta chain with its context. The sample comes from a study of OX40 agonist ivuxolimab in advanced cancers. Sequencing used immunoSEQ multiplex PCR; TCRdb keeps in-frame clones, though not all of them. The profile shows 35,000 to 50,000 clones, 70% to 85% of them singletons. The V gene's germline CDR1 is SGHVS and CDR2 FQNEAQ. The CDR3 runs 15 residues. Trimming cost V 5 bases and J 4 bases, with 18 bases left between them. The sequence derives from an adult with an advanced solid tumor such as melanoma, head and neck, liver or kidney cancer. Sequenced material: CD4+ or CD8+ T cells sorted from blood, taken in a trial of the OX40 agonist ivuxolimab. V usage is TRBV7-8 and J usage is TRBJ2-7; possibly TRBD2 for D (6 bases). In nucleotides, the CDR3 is TGTGCCAGCAGCCAGAGGAGGGTTTCCCCTTACGAGCAGTACTTC. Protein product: CASSQRRVSPYEQYF.